The present TCR beta chain was sequenced within a study of shared clonotypes between healthy human individuals. To note about this clone: Its antigen is currently unknown.

Sequenced by immunoSEQ multiplex PCR; TCRdb stores in-frame clones only, minus some. The data show millions of clones, roughly 94% seen once. V lost 3 bases, J lost 3 bases, and 8 bases stayed unmatched. Germline V gives CDR1 KGHSH, CDR2 LQKENI. The CDR3 loop spans 17 amino acids. General observations from the study: The study found approximately 5% of naive CD4 clonotypes shared across four donors.

Every donor was a Caucasian adult from Nashville, Tennessee. Both subsets, CD45RA+ naive and CD45RA-negative memory, were split from the CD4+ cells. This clonotype was obtained from a man between 18 and 29 years old in good health. The V and J genes are TRBV18 and TRBJ2-3; 11 nucleotides line up with TRBD2. Material for sequencing was naive CD4+ T cells sorted from blood. Subset meaning: CD45RA+ positively selected. The CDR3 spells CASSPTTSGSRTDTQYF. Here the CDR3 DNA reads TGTGCCAGCTCACCGACTACTAGCGGGAGCAGGACAGATACGCAGTATTTT.